This is a list of T cell receptor beta chains from one sample in a study of blood T cell repertoires in COVID-19. Data came from immunoSEQ multiplex PCR; TCRdb stores just in-frame clones and leaves some out. Of a few hundred thousand clones listed, around 85% are singletons. The sample taken for sequencing was peripheral blood. These receptors were taken from a woman younger than 35 with acute or convalescent COVID-19. Both conserved end residues are part of each CDR3. The D gene is left open where the match is weak. Some rows have no size entry. The others give once, few or many, or a class for an expanded clone.

d_gene,abundance,v_gene,j_gene,CDR3nt,CDR3aa
-,-,TRBV7-2,TRBJ1-2,TGTGCCAGCAGCGTTCTGAGGCTGTCCTATGGCTACACCTTC,CASSVLRLSYGYTF
-,-,TRBV6-5,TRBJ1-6,TGTGCCAGCAAGCGGGAGGCGTATTCTTCACCCCTCCACTTT,CASKREAYSSPLHF
TRBD1,once,TRBV24-1,TRBJ2-1,TGTGCCACCAGTGATTTTGAGGGACAGGGTCACAATGAGCAGTTCTTC,CATSDFEGQGHNEQFF
-,once,TRBV7-8,TRBJ1-5,TGTGCCAGCAGCTCCAATTGGGGGCCCACCCAGCCCCAGCATTTT,CASSSNWGPTQPQHF
-,-,TRBV5-1,TRBJ1-3,TGCGCCAGCAGCCCTGAGGGGGGGCCAGGAAACACCATATATTTT,CASSPEGGPGNTIYF
TRBD2,-,TRBV6-5,TRBJ2-7,TGTGCCAGCAGTTACTCGAAGCTAGCGGGAACCTACGAGCAGTACTTC,CASSYSKLAGTYEQYF
TRBD1,-,TRBV19,TRBJ2-2,TGTGCCAGTAGTTTTCGACAGGGAAACACCGGGGAGCTGTTTTTT,CASSFRQGNTGELFF
-,once,TRBV6-1,TRBJ2-7,TGTGCCAGCAGTGAAGCTACAGGGATTTACGAGCAGTACTTC,CASSEATGIYEQYF
TRBD1,-,TRBV9,TRBJ2-2,TGTGCCAGCAGCGTAGGACAGGGGTCCACCGGGGAGCTGTTTTTT,CASSVGQGSTGELFF
TRBD1,once,TRBV7-8,TRBJ2-7,TGTGCCAGCAGCCTGGGACAGGGCGTCTACGAGCAGTACTTC,CASSLGQGVYEQYF
-,-,TRBV28,TRBJ1-6,TGTGCCAGCAGTGTAGATAATTCACCCCTCCACTTT,CASSVDNSPLHF
-,-,TRBV12-3/TRBV12-4,TRBJ1-4,TGTGCCAGCGGCTGGACGGGAGAGGGAAAACTGTTTTTT,CASGWTGEGKLFF
-,-,TRBV28,TRBJ1-2,TGTGCCAGCTTCGCCGGGGGGTTGTGGGGCTACACCTTC,CASFAGGLWGYTF
-,-,TRBV7-3,TRBJ2-5,TGTGCCAGCAGCTACCTAAAGGAGGAGACCCAGTACTTC,CASSYLKEETQYF